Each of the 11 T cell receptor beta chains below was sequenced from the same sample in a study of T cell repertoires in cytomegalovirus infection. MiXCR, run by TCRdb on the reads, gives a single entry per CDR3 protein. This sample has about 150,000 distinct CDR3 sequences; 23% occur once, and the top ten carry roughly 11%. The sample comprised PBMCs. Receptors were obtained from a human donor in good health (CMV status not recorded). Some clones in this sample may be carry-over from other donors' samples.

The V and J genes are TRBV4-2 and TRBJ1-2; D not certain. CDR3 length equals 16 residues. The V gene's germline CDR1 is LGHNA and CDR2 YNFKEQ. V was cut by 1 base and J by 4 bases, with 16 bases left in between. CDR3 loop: CASSQGTGVGPYGYTF. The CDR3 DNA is TGTGCCAGCAGCCAAGGGACCGGCGTTGGCCCCTATGGCTACACCTTC.

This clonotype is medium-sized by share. CDR3 protein: CASSPRDRGTDTQYF. The CDR3 nucleotides are TGTGCCAGCAGTCCCAGGGACAGGGGAACCGATACGCAGTATTTT. This sequence joins TRBV7-8 and TRBJ2-3, with 10 positions matching TRBD1. Germline CDR1 and CDR2: SGHVS and FQNEAQ. V gave up 6 bases and J gave up 6 bases; unmatched junction bases: 9. The CDR3 extends over 15 amino acids.

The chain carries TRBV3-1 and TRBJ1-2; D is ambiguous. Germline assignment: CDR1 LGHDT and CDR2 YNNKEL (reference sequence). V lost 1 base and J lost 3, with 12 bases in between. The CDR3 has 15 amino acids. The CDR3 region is CASSQAGPQDYGYTF. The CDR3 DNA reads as TGTGCCAGCAGCCAAGCAGGCCCTCAGGACTATGGCTACACCTTC.

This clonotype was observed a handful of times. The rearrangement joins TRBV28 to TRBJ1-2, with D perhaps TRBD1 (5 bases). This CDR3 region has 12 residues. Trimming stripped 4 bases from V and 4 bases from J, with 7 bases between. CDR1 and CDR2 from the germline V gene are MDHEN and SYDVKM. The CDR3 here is CASSSDSYGYTF. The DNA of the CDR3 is TGTGCCAGCAGTTCAGACAGCTATGGCTACACCTTC.

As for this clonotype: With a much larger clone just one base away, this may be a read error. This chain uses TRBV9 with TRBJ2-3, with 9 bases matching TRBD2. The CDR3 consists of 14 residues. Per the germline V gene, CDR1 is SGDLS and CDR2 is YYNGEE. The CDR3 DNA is TGTGCCAGCAGCGTTAGCGGGAGAGCAGATACGCTGTATTTT. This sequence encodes CASSVSGRADTLYF.

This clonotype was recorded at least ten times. The CDR3 loop is CASSPSTGRVGELFF. CDR3 sequence (DNA): TGTGCCAGCAGCCCATCGACAGGGAGGGTCGGGGAGCTGTTTTTT. The gene calls are TRBV7-6 and TRBJ2-2; D is possibly TRBD1 or TRBD2 (7 bases each). This CDR3 region has 15 residues. Germline V gene sequence: CDR1 SGHVS, CDR2 FNYEAQ. The V and J ends lost 5 bases and 7 bases respectively, with 17 bases between them. The whole variable domain, filled in from reference TRBV7-6 and TRBJ2-2, reads GAGVSQSPRYKVTKRGQDVALRCDPISGHVSLYWYRQALGQGPEFLTYFNYEAQQDKSGLPNDRFSAERPEGSISTLTIQRTEQRDSAMYRCASSPSTGRVGELFFGEGSRLTVL.

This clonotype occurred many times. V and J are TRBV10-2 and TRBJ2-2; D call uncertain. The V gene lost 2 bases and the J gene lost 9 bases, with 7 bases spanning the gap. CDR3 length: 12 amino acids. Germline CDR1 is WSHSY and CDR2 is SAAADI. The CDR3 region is CASSEPGRELFF. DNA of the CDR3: TGCGCCAGCAGTGAGCCGGGCCGGGAGCTGTTTTTT.

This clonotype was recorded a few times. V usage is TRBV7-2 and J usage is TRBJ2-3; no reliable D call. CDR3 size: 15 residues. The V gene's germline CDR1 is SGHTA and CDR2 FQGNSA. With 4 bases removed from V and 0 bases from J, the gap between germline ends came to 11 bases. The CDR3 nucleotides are TGTGCCAGCAGCTCCTACTCCACAAGCACAGATACGCAGTATTTT. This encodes CASSSYSTSTDTQYF. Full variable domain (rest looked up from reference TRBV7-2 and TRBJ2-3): GAGVSQSPSNKVTEKGKDVELRCDPISGHTALYWYRQSLGQGLEFLIYFQGNSAPDKSGLPSDRFSAERTGGSVSTLTIQRTQQEDSAVYLCASSSYSTSTDTQYFGPGTRLTVL.

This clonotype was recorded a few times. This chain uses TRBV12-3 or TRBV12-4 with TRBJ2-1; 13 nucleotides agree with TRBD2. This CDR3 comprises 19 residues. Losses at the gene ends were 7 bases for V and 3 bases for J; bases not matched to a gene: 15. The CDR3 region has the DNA TGTGCCAGCACCCCTAGGGCACTAGCGGGAGGGCCCCTCTACAATGAGCAGTTCTTC. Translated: CASTPRALAGGPLYNEQFF.

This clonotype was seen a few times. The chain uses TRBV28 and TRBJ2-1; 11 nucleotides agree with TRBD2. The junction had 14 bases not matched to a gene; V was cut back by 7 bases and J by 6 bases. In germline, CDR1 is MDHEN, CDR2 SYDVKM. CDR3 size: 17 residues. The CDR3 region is CASTLWVAGGIINEQFF. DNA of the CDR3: TGTGCCAGCACCCTTTGGGTAGCGGGGGGGATTATCAATGAGCAGTTCTTC.

DNA of the CDR3: TGTGCCAGCAGCCCTCGACAGGGGGCGACTAGCACAGATACGCAGTATTTT. The encoded protein is CASSPRQGATSTDTQYF. V and J are TRBV11-2 and TRBJ2-3; TRBD1 aligns across 10 bases. Germline V CDR1 and CDR2: SGHAT, FQNNGV. CDR3 length: 17 amino acids. J lost 0 bases, V lost 5 bases, and 8 bases had no gene match.